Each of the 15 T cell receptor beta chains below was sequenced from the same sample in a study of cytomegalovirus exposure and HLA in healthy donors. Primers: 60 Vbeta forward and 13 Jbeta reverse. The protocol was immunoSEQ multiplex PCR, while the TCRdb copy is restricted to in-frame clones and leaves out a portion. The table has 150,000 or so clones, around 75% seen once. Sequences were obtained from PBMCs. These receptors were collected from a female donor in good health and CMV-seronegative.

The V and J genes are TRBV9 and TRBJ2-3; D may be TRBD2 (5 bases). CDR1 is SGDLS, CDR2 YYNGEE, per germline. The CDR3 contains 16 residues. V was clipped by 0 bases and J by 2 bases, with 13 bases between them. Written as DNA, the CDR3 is TGTGCCAGCAGCGTAGCCGGGCGGGCCGACACAGATACGCAGTATTTT. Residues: CASSVAGRADTDTQYF.

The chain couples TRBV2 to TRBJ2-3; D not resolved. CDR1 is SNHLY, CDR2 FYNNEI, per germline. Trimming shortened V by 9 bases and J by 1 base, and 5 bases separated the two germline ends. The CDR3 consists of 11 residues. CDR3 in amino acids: CASTGTDTQYF. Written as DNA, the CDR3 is TGTGCCAGTACGGGCACAGATACGCAGTATTTT.

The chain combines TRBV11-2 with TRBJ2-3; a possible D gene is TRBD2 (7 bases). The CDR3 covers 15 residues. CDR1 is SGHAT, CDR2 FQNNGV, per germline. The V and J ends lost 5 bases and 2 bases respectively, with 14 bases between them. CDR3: CASSDGGRLTDTQYF. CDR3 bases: TGTGCCAGCAGCGACGGGGGGCGACTCACAGATACGCAGTATTTT.

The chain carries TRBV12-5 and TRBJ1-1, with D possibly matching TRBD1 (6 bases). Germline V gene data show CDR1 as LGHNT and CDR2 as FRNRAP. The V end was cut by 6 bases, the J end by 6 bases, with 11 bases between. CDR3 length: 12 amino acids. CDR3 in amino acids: CASGWTASEAFF. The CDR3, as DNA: TGTGCTAGTGGCTGGACAGCGTCTGAAGCTTTCTTT.

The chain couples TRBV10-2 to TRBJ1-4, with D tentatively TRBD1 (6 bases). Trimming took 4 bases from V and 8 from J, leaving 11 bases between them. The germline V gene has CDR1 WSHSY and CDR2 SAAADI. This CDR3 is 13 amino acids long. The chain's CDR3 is CASSGTAGEKLFF. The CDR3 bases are TGCGCCAGCAGTGGGACAGCGGGGGAAAAACTGTTTTTT.

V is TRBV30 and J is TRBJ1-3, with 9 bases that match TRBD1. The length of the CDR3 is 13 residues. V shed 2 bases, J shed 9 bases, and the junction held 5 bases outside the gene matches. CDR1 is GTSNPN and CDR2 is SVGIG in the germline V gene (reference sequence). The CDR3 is CAWSNRGPGTIYF. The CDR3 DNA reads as TGTGCCTGGAGTAACAGGGGGCCCGGCACCATATATTTT.

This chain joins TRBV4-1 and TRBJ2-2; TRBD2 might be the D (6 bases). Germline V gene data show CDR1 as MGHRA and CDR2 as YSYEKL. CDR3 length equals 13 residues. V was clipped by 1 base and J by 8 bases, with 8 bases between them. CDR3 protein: CASSQGREGELFF. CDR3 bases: TGCGCCAGCAGCCAAGGGAGGGAGGGGGAGCTGTTTTTT.

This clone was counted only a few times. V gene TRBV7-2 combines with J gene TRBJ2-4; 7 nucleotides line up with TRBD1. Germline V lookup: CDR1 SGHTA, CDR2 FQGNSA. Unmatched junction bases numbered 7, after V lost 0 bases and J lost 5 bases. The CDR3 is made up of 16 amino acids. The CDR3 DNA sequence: TGTGCCAGCAGCTTAGCGTGGGGGACAGCTGAAAACATTCAGTACTTC. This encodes CASSLAWGTAENIQYF.

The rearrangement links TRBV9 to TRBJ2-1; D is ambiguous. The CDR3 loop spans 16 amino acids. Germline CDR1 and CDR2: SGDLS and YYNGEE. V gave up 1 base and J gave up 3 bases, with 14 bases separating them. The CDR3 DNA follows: TGTGCCAGCAGCGTATTAAGCGCCCCGGACTACAATGAGCAGTTCTTC. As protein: CASSVLSAPDYNEQFF.

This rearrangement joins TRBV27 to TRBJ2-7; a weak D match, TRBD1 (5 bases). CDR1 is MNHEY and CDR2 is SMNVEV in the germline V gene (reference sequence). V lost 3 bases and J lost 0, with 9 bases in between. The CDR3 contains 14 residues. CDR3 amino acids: CASSLTASSYEQYF. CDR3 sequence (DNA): TGTGCCAGCAGTTTGACAGCCAGCTCCTACGAGCAGTACTTC.

The CDR3 coding sequence is TGCAGCGTTGAAGGGTGGACAGCCTCTGGAAACACCATATATTTT. Protein: CSVEGWTASGNTIYF. This sequence joins TRBV29-1 and TRBJ1-3; tentative D call: TRBD1 (6 bases). The CDR3 contains 15 residues. Germline CDR1 is SQVTM and CDR2 is ANQGSEA. The germline V and J ends were trimmed by 1 base and 0 bases, with 10 bases remaining between them.

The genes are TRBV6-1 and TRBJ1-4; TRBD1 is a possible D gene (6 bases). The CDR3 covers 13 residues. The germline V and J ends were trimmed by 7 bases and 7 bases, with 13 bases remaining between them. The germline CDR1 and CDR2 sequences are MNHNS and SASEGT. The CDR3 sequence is CASMGGGVEKLFF. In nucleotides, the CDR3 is TGTGCCAGCATGGGTGGGGGCGTTGAAAAACTGTTTTTT.

The CDR3 nucleotides read TGTGCCAGCACTCAGGTTACGAACACCGGGGAGCTGTTTTTT. It specifies CASTQVTNTGELFF. J is TRBJ2-2 and V is TRBV6-5; D remains ambiguous. The germline gives CDR1 MNHEY, CDR2 SVGAGI. V was cut by 7 bases and J by 0 bases, with 9 bases left in between. This CDR3 is 14 amino acids long.

The CDR3 loop reads CASSSRVTGELFF. CDR3 bases: TGTGCCAGCAGCTCCAGGGTCACCGGGGAGCTGTTTTTT. J is TRBJ2-2 and V is TRBV7-2, with D maybe TRBD1 (5 bases). Between the trimmed V and J ends, which lost 4 bases and 4 bases, there was a span of 7 bases. The CDR3 has 13 amino acids. In germline, CDR1 is SGHTA, CDR2 FQGNSA.

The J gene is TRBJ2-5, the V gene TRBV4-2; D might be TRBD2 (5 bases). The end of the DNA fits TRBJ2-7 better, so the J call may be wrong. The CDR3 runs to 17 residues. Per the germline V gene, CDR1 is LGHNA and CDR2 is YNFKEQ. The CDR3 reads CASSQDLVRLARYEQYF. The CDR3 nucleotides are TGTGCCAGCAGCCAAGATCTTGTACGGCTAGCCAGGTACGAGCAGTACTTC.